This T cell receptor (beta chain) was identified during a study of shared clonotypes between healthy human individuals. Study-level information: Per-donor plates numbered three CD4 naive, three CD4 memory, two CD8 naive and one CD8 memory.

Here immunoSEQ multiplex PCR was the method, and the copy in TCRdb shows in-frame clones only, minus some. Here the sample spans under 600,000 clones, 95% to 98% being singletons. Naive CD8 cells lacked CD45RO and underwent positive selection for CCR7, leaving out terminally differentiated effector memory CD45RA+ cells. From germline, CDR1 is SQVTM and CDR2 ANQGSEA. The CDR3 has 11 residues. Unmatched junction bases numbered 3, after V lost 6 bases and J lost 4 bases. This receptor was taken from a man aged 25 to 40 in good health. Sequencing input: naive CD8+ T cells sorted from blood. The V call is TRBV29-1, the J call TRBJ2-7; 7 bases are a match to TRBD1. Here the CDR3 DNA reads TGCAGCGTAAAACAGGGGTACGAGCAGTACTTC. Translated, it gives CSVKQGYEQYF.